This T cell receptor (beta chain) comes out of a study of tumor and adjacent non-tumor tissue in lung cancer. Study-wide results and caveats: TCR diversity was significantly greater in tumor than normal lung tissue.

CDR3 length: 15 amino acids. Germline CDR1 and CDR2: DFQATT and SNEGSKA (reference sequence). As for this clonotype: Its matching antigen is unknown. One end of the junction fails to match germline, which may point to a read error.

TCRbeta libraries were built with three rounds of nested PCR, modified from ARM-PCR. TCRdb ran MiXCR on the multiplex PCR reads and lists one entry per CDR3 protein. Seen here are 120,000 or so distinct CDR3 sequences, 60% to 70% observed once, and the top ten hold over 10%. No cell sorting was done before RNA was extracted from the tissue. Donors were chemotherapy-naive, newly diagnosed lung cancer surgical patients in China, August–late 2014. The receptor comes from a man aged 25-40 years with non-small cell lung cancer. This rearrangement joins TRBV20-1 to TRBJ2-7, with 9 bases aligning to TRBD2. The sequencing sample was made of lung tumor tissue. The CDR3 bases are TGCAGTACTAGAGCCCCGACTAGCGGAGCCTACGAGCAGTACTTC. This encodes CSTRAPTSGAYEQYF.